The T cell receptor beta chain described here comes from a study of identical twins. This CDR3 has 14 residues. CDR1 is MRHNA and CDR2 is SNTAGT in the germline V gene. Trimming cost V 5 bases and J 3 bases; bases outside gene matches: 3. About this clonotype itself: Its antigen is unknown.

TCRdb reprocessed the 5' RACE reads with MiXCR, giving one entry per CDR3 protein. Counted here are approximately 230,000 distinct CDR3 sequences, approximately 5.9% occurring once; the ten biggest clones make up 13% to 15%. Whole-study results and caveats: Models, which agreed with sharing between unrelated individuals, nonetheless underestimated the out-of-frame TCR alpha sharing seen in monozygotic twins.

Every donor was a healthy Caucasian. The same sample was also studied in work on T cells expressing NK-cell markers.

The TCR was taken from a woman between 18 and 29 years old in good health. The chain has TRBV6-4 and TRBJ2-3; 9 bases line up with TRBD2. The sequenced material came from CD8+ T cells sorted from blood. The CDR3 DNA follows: TGTGCCAGCAGTCAAGCGGGGGGAACAGATACGCAGTATTTT. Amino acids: CASSQAGGTDTQYF.